One sample yielded the 17 T cell receptor beta chains listed below, sequenced in a study of blood T cell repertoires in COVID-19. Clones were sequenced by immunoSEQ multiplex PCR, and TCRdb holds only the in-frame ones, with some missing. The data show about 120,000 clones, about four fifths seen once. Sequencing input: peripheral blood. The receptor set was obtained from a man older than 75 with active or convalescent COVID-19.

The gene calls are TRBV30 and TRBJ1-1; no definite D call. V was shortened by 1 base and J by 5 bases, with 17 bases between the two germline ends. There are 15 residues in the CDR3. Germline V gives CDR1 GTSNPN, CDR2 SVGIG (reference sequence). Here the CDR3 DNA reads TGTGCCTGGAGTGCCCATCGGGGATCGGGGACTGAAGCTTTCTTT. Protein: CAWSAHRGSGTEAFF.

The V gene is TRBV18, the J gene TRBJ1-1; weak D call: TRBD1 (5 bases). The germline gives CDR1 KGHSH, CDR2 LQKENI. The CDR3 loop spans 14 amino acids. Deletions cut 5 bases from V and 4 bases from J, with 14 bases between. As DNA, the CDR3 is TGTGCCAGCTCAGGCCTTGGGGGGGGCACTGAAGCTTTCTTT. Encoded protein: CASSGLGGGTEAFF.

J is TRBJ1-4 and V is TRBV4-2; maybe TRBD1 (6 bases). Trimming took off 0 bases at V and 7 bases at J, with 12 bases between the two ends. This CDR3 is 15 amino acids long. From germline, CDR1 is LGHNA and CDR2 YNFKEQ. This chain's CDR3 is CASSQDQGSSEKLFF. As DNA, the CDR3 is TGTGCCAGCAGCCAAGATCAGGGGTCGTCTGAAAAACTGTTTTTT.

The V and J genes are TRBV6-1 and TRBJ2-3, with a tentative D call TRBD2 (7 bases). The CDR3 length is 16 residues. From germline, CDR1 is MNHNS and CDR2 SASEGT. Trimming cost V 1 base and J 4 bases, with 15 bases left between them. CDR3 nucleotides: TGTGCCAGCAGTGAAGTTTTGAGGGGGGGCGCAGATACGCAGTATTTT. Residues: CASSEVLRGGADTQYF.

This rearrangement joins TRBV25-1 to TRBJ2-1, with D possibly matching TRBD2 (7 bases). The V end was cut by 11 bases, the J end by 3 bases, with 17 bases between. Germline assignment: CDR1 MGHDK and CDR2 SYGVNS. This CDR3 region has 14 residues. Written as DNA, the CDR3 is TGTGCCGCTAGGAAGGGGGGGATCTACAATGAGCAGTTCTTC. Amino acids: CAARKGGIYNEQFF.

The chain is built from TRBV7-2 and TRBJ2-3; no firm D call. Germline CDR1 and CDR2: SGHTA and FQGNSA. CDR3 length equals 12 residues. V gave up 4 bases and J gave up 6 bases, with 8 bases separating them. As DNA, the CDR3 is TGTGCCAGCAGCTCTTACAGTGATACGCAGTATTTT. It encodes CASSSYSDTQYF.

V usage is TRBV19 and J usage is TRBJ1-1; D is undetermined. This CDR3 is 12 amino acids long. Per the germline V gene, CDR1 is LNHDA and CDR2 is SQIVND (reference sequence). V was shortened by 3 bases and J by 7 bases, with 9 bases between the two germline ends. The CDR3 DNA is TGTGCCAGTAGTATGGATAGCGGTGAAGCTTTCTTT. Protein product: CASSMDSGEAFF. Using reference TRBV19 and TRBJ1-1 for the parts outside the CDR3, the full variable domain is DGGITQSPKYLFRKEGQNVTLSCEQNLNHDAMYWYRQDPGQGLRLIYYSQIVNDFQKGDIAEGYSVSREKKESFPLTVTSAQKNPTAFYLCASSMDSGEAFFGQGTRLTVV.

This clone was detected ten times or more. This chain links TRBV2 with TRBJ2-5, with 8 bases identical to TRBD1. Looked up from germline, CDR1 is SNHLY and CDR2 is FYNNEI. V lost 7 bases, J lost 7 bases, and 8 bases stayed unmatched. The CDR3 spans 13 residues. The CDR3 spells CASTTTGAGTQYF. In DNA form, the CDR3 reads TGTGCCAGCACCACGACAGGGGCCGGGACCCAGTACTTC.

The chain carries TRBV18 and TRBJ2-7; 9 nucleotides match TRBD1. With 5 bases clipped from V and 5 bases from J, the junction kept 7 bases outside the gene matches. This CDR3 comprises 14 residues. Germline loops: CDR1 KGHSH, CDR2 LQKENI. CDR3 in DNA: TGTGCCAGCTCATTACAGGGGGCGCAGGACGAGCAGTACTTC. Protein: CASSLQGAQDEQYF.

CDR3 sequence (DNA): TGTGCCAGCAGTGAAGAGGAGGGGATGACTGAAGCTTTCTTT. Translated: CASSEEEGMTEAFF. This chain uses TRBV6-4 with TRBJ1-1, with a weak D call TRBD1 (5 bases). CDR3 length: 14 amino acids. Germline assignment: CDR1 MRHNA and CDR2 SNTAGT. V was clipped by 3 bases and J by 5 bases, with 13 bases between them.

The chain combines TRBV6-2 or TRBV6-3 with TRBJ2-1, with 9 bases matching TRBD1. V shed 2 bases and J 15 bases; nucleotides not matched to a gene: 8. The germline gives CDR1 MNHEY, CDR2 SVGEGT. The CDR3 loop spans 13 amino acids. The CDR3 spells CASSYGPGQGGFF. The CDR3 region has the DNA TGTGCCAGCAGTTACGGGCCGGGACAGGGAGGGTTCTTC.

The V gene is TRBV10-3, the J gene TRBJ1-5; tentative D call: TRBD1 (6 bases). V lost 6 bases to trimming and J lost 5 bases, with 8 bases between them. The V gene's germline CDR1 is ENHRY and CDR2 SYGVKD. This CDR3 has 12 amino acids. CDR3 residues: CAIRQGDQPQHF. CDR3 sequence (DNA): TGTGCCATCAGACAGGGAGATCAGCCCCAGCATTTT.

This chain joins TRBV6-2 or TRBV6-3 and TRBJ2-7, with 8 bases fitting TRBD2. The CDR3 spans 16 residues. The germline gives CDR1 MNHEY, CDR2 SVGEGT. The V and J ends lost 2 bases and 3 bases, in that order; junction bases with no gene match: 9. The CDR3 DNA sequence: TGTGCCAGCAGTTACGGAGTAGCGGGGAGTTACTACGAGCAGTACTTC. Protein product: CASSYGVAGSYYEQYF.

V is TRBV28 and J is TRBJ1-2; 7 nucleotides agree with TRBD1. The germline CDR1 and CDR2 sequences are MDHEN and SYDVKM. Trimming took 8 bases from V and 0 from J; bases not matched to a gene: 6. The CDR3 sequence is 14 residues long. CDR3 coding DNA: TGTGCCAGCCAACCCGGACAGGCTAACTATGGCTACACCTTC. It translates to CASQPGQANYGYTF.

The chain carries TRBV6-2 or TRBV6-3 and TRBJ1-4, with D perhaps matching TRBD1 (5 bases). V dropped 2 bases and J dropped 7 bases, with 14 bases sitting between them. This CDR3 comprises 15 residues. CDR1 and CDR2 from the germline V gene are MNHEY and SVGEGT. This CDR3 is CASSYGGDGSEKLFF. The CDR3 DNA reads as TGTGCCAGCAGTTACGGCGGGGACGGGAGTGAAAAACTGTTTTTT.

The gene calls are TRBV5-1 and TRBJ2-5; 13 bases fit TRBD2. From germline, CDR1 is SGHRS and CDR2 YFSETQ. The CDR3 runs to 16 residues. V was clipped by 4 bases and J by 0 bases; unmatched bases: 3. For the CDR3, the DNA is TGCGCCAGCAGCCGACTAGCGGGGGGCAACCAAGAGACCCAGTACTTC. Residues: CASSRLAGGNQETQYF.

This clone occurred once. The chain recombines TRBV4-1 with TRBJ1-5, with TRBD1 identical over 9 bases. The trim removed 0 bases at V and 3 bases at J, leaving 15 bases unmatched. This CDR3 region has 20 residues. Germline V lookup: CDR1 MGHRA, CDR2 YSYEKL. CDR3 amino acids: CASSQDPLTGTGFNNQPQHF. The CDR3 DNA reads as TGCGCCAGCAGCCAAGATCCTTTAACCGGGACAGGGTTCAACAATCAGCCCCAGCATTTT.